This T cell receptor (beta chain) was obtained from a study of control samples from healthy donors and cancer patients. The CDR3 totals 16 residues. Germline V gene sequence: CDR1 PRHDT, CDR2 FYEKMQ (reference sequence). V lost 3 bases and J 1 base, leaving 15 bases between the germline ends. Clones were sequenced by immunoSEQ multiplex PCR, and TCRdb holds only the in-frame ones, with some missing. The sample yields about 71,000 clones, roughly 89% seen once. The clonotype was recovered from a man aged 55 to 70 with lung cancer. Sequenced: PBMCs. The J gene is TRBJ1-1, the V gene TRBV13; D may be TRBD1 (5 bases). The CDR3 protein is CASSLLARGANTEAFF. The CDR3, as DNA: TGTGCCAGCAGCTTGCTTGCACGGGGCGCGAACACTGAAGCTTTCTTT.